The rows below give T cell receptor beta chains drawn from one sample of a study of T cells of healthy individuals. TCRdb ran MiXCR on the 5' RACE reads and lists one entry per CDR3 protein. The sample lists roughly 76,000 distinct CDR3 sequences, about 5.5% occurring once. The receptors here all came from a female donor in good health. The CDR3 runs from the conserved cysteine through the conserved F or W. D genes are given only for firm matches. The listing skips clone size in some rows; elsewhere it reads once, few, many or a size class.

V	length	J	size	D	DNA	CDR3
TRBV7-3	14	TRBJ1-6	many	NA	TGTGCCAGCAGCTTAGATTCGGTCAATTCACCCCTCCACTTT	CASSLDSVNSPLHF
TRBV20-1	13	TRBJ1-1	NA	NA	TGCAGTGCTGGGGAGGGACTTAACACTGAAGCTTTCTTT	CSAGEGLNTEAFF
TRBV29-1	16	TRBJ2-1	many	TRBD1	TGCAGCGTTAGTGGGGGGGACAGGGGGGCTTACAATGAGCAGTTCTTC	CSVSGGDRGAYNEQFF
TRBV5-1	17	TRBJ2-6	NA	NA	TGCGCCAGCAGCTTGGCCCACAGGGTGAATGGGGCCAACGTCCTGACTTTC	CASSLAHRVNGANVLTF
TRBV6-5	15	TRBJ1-1	many	NA	TGTGCCAGCAGTTACTCATCAGGGGCGAACACTGAAGCTTTCTTT	CASSYSSGANTEAFF
TRBV6-2/TRBV6-3	17	TRBJ2-2	many	TRBD2	TGTGCCAGCAGACTCCTTATAGGGACTAGGCGCAGCGGGGAGCTGTTTTTT	CASRLLIGTRRSGELFF
TRBV18	15	TRBJ1-5	many	NA	TGTGCCAGCTCACGGATGTGGGGGGAGTCTCAGCCCCAGCATTTT	CASSRMWGESQPQHF
TRBV27	15	TRBJ1-5	NA	TRBD1	TGTGCCAGCAGCAAAGGGACAGGGGGCGTTCAGCCCCAGCATTTT	CASSKGTGGVQPQHF
TRBV6-2/TRBV6-3	17	TRBJ2-7	many	NA	TGTGCCAGCAGTACGAAATCCCATCGGGTAGCAACCTACGAGCAGTACTTC	CASSTKSHRVATYEQYF
TRBV29-1	14	TRBJ2-1	NA	TRBD1	TGCAGCGCCCGGTATAACAGGGGGAACAATGAGCAGTTCTTC	CSARYNRGNNEQFF
TRBV3-1	18	TRBJ1-1	NA	NA	TGTGCCAGCAGCCTGTATTCGCACGGGGGGGGCCCGGGAATTGAAGCTTTCTTT	CASSLYSHGGGPGIEAFF
TRBV5-4	16	TRBJ1-1	few	TRBD1	TGTGCCAGCAGCCCACCGGGACAGGGGGCGCGTACTGAAGCTTTCTTT	CASSPPGQGARTEAFF
TRBV6-5	15	TRBJ1-3	few	NA	TGTGCCAGCACTACGGGACTCGTCTCTGGAAACACCATATATTTT	CASTTGLVSGNTIYF
TRBV7-2	14	TRBJ2-3	many	NA	TGTGCCAGCACCTCCCGGCCCCGAACAGATACGCAGTATTTT	CASTSRPRTDTQYF
TRBV5-4	13	TRBJ2-1	NA	NA	TGTGCCAGCAGCTTGCCCTACAGGGATGAGCAGTTCTTC	CASSLPYRDEQFF
TRBV15	14	TRBJ1-5	many	NA	TGTGCCACCAGCAGAGTCCGAGGGCACCAGCCCCAGCATTTT	CATSRVRGHQPQHF
TRBV7-2	15	TRBJ1-4	many	NA	TGTGCCAGCAGCTCGACGGGACGGAATAATGAAAAACTGTTTTTT	CASSSTGRNNEKLFF
TRBV6-5	15	TRBJ1-1	many	NA	TGTGCCAGCAGTTACTCGAAGGCGGGAGATACTGAAGCTTTCTTT	CASSYSKAGDTEAFF
TRBV11-2	14	TRBJ2-2	many	NA	TGTGCCAGTCTGAAAGGGAGGAACACCGGGGAGCTGTTTTTT	CASLKGRNTGELFF
TRBV5-1	17	TRBJ2-6	many	TRBD1	TGCGCCAGCAGCTTGAAGACAGGGTTCTCTGGGGCCAACGTCCTGACTTTC	CASSLKTGFSGANVLTF
TRBV4-1	18	TRBJ1-5	few	TRBD1	TGCGCCAGCAGCCGGTACCCCGACAGGGCGAGGGACAATCAGCCCCAGCATTTT	CASSRYPDRARDNQPQHF
TRBV29-1	13	TRBJ1-1	NA	NA	TGCAGCGTTGCTGGCAGGGGATTCACTGAAGCTTTCTTT	CSVAGRGFTEAFF
TRBV12-3/TRBV12-4	14	TRBJ1-2	many	NA	TGTGCCACCCACCTACAGGGTTCTAACTATGGCTACACCTTC	CATHLQGSNYGYTF
TRBV5-1	15	TRBJ2-7	NA	TRBD1	TGCGCCAGCAGCTCACCGGGACAGGGTTCCTACGAGCAGTACTTC	CASSSPGQGSYEQYF
TRBV28	13	TRBJ1-2	many	NA	TGTGCCAGCAGTATAAGACAGTCCTATGGCTACACCTTC	CASSIRQSYGYTF
TRBV13	14	TRBJ2-5	many	NA	TGTGCCAGCAGCCTCCGGACCGGAGGGGAGACCCAGTACTTC	CASSLRTGGETQYF
TRBV5-1	15	TRBJ2-1	many	TRBD2	TGCGCCAGCAGCTGGGGGGGAGGATCCTACAATGAGCAGTTCTTC	CASSWGGGSYNEQFF
TRBV6-5	13	TRBJ2-1	many	TRBD2	TGTGCCAGCAGTTCTTCCCTAGCGGGGGAGCAGTTCTTC	CASSSSLAGEQFF
TRBV27	14	TRBJ1-1	NA	NA	TGTGCCAGCAGTTTAGGAGGGGGGCTCACTGAAGCTTTCTTT	CASSLGGGLTEAFF
TRBV29-1	14	TRBJ1-2	many	TRBD1	TGCAGCGTTGAAGGGGGGACAGGGAACTATGGCTACACCTTC	CSVEGGTGNYGYTF
TRBV29-1	15	TRBJ2-3	NA	NA	TGCAGCGTTAAAGGTGGAGCGGCTAGCACAGATACGCAGTATTTT	CSVKGGAASTDTQYF
TRBV30	12	TRBJ2-1	few	NA	TGTGCCTGGAGTAGGGAGGGGGATGAGCAGTTCTTC	CAWSREGDEQFF
TRBV3-1	12	TRBJ1-4	many	NA	TGTGCCAGCAGCCCCCCGGGCGAAAAACTGTTTTTT	CASSPPGEKLFF
TRBV6-2/TRBV6-3	15	TRBJ2-1	NA	TRBD2	TGTGCCAGCAGTTTTGGACTAGCGCCGAACAATGAGCAGTTCTTC	CASSFGLAPNNEQFF
TRBV20-1	14	TRBJ2-6	many	NA	TGCAGTGCTAGTGAGATCTCTGGGGCCAACGTCCTGACTTTC	CSASEISGANVLTF
TRBV30	14	TRBJ1-5	NA	NA	TGTGCCTGGAGTTCTGGGGGAACGATCCAGCCCCAGCATTTT	CAWSSGGTIQPQHF
TRBV6-2/TRBV6-3	15	TRBJ2-5	NA	TRBD1	TGTGCCAGCAGTTACGGGGGGACAGGGGGAGAGACCCAGTACTTC	CASSYGGTGGETQYF
TRBV7-3	16	TRBJ1-1	once	NA	TGTGCCAGCAGCTTAACCCCCCAGGGAGGGATAGATGAAGCTTTCTTT	CASSLTPQGGIDEAFF
TRBV7-9	15	TRBJ2-2	many	NA	TGTGCCAGCAGCTTGGGGGCCCCGACCACCGGGGAGCTGTTTTTT	CASSLGAPTTGELFF
TRBV28	13	TRBJ1-2	NA	NA	TGTGCCAGCAATTACAACTCCCCTTATGGCTACACCTTC	CASNYNSPYGYTF
TRBV5-6	15	TRBJ1-2	many	NA	TGTGCCAGCAGCTCCTACGGTGGTAGGGGATCTAGCTACACCTTC	CASSSYGGRGSSYTF
TRBV29-1	14	TRBJ1-5	many	TRBD1	TGCAGCGTTTCACAGGGGGCGCTCAATCAGCCCCAGCATTTT	CSVSQGALNQPQHF